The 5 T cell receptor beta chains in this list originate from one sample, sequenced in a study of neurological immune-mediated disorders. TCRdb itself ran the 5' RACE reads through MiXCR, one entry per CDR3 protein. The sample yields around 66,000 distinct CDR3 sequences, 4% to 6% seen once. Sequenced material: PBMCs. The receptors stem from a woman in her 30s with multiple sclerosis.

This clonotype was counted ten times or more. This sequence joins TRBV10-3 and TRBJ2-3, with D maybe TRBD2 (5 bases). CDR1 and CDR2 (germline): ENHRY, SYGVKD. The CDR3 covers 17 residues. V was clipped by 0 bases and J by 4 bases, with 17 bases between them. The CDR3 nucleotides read TGTGCCATCAGTGAGTCGATTGGTACTAGTTCTTCAGATACGCAGTATTTT. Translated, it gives CAISESIGTSSSDTQYF.

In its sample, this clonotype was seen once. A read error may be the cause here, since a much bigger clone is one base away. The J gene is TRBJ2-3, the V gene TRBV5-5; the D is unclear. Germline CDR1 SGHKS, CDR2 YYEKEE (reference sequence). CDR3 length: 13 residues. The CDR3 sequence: CANSRLPTDTQYF. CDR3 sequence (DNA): TGTGCCAACAGCCGCCTGCCGACAGATACGCAGTATTTT.

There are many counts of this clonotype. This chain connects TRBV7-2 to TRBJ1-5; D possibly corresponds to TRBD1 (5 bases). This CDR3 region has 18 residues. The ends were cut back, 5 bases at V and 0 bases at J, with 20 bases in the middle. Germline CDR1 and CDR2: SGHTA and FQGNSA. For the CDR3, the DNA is TGTGCCAGCAGCCCTTTACTTGCCGACAGACGTAGCAATCAGCCCCAGCATTTT. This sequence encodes CASSPLLADRRSNQPQHF.

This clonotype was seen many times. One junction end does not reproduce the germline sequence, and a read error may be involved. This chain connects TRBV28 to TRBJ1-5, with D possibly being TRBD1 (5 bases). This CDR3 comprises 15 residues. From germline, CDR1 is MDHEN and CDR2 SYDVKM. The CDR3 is CASSPGGVSNQPQNF. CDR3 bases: TGTGCCAGCAGCCCGGGGGGGGTTAGCAATCAGCCCCAGAATTTT.

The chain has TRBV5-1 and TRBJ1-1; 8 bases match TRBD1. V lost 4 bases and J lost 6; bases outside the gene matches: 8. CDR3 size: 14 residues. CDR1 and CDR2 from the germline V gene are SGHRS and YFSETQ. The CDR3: CASSPDREVSEAFF. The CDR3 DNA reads TGCGCCAGCAGCCCGGACAGGGAGGTCTCTGAAGCTTTCTTT.